This record concerns one TCR beta chain sequence. Its antigen is undetermined. PCR primers comprised 60 Vbeta and 13 Jbeta primers. TCRdb's copy holds only in-frame clones and misses some; the assay was immunoSEQ multiplex PCR. This sample has 230,000 or so clones, with 85% to 95% found just once. The CDR3 consists of 13 residues. V shed 4 bases and J 10 bases; nucleotides not matched to a gene: 5. CDR1 and CDR2 from the germline V gene are SGHDN and FVKESK. This specimen comes from a study of cytomegalovirus exposure and HLA in healthy donors. Whole-study results and caveats: Later on, analysis showed that most CMV-associated TCR beta chains appeared to be HLA-restricted. Immune exposure data for these donors was limited to CMV serostatus. In the analysis, some V segments, TRBV6-2 and TRBV6-3 included, were excluded as indistinguishable. Earlier results showed most TCR beta V segments being productive about 87% or about 30% of the time.

The sequenced sample was PBMCs. The source is a girl aged 2 to 9 in good health and CMV-seronegative. The chain has TRBV14 and TRBJ1-3; TRBD1 aligns across 9 bases. The CDR3 reads CASSPDRGKTIYF. The CDR3 DNA is TGTGCCAGCAGCCCCGACAGGGGGAAGACCATATATTTT.